The rows below give T cell receptor beta chains drawn from one sample of a study of OX40 agonist ivuxolimab in advanced cancers. Data came from immunoSEQ multiplex PCR; TCRdb stores just in-frame clones and leaves some out. The sample shows 50,000 to 80,000 clones, about 86% of them seen only once. Material: CD4+ or CD8+ T cells sorted from blood, obtained in a trial of the OX40 agonist ivuxolimab. Receptors originate from an adult with an advanced solid tumor such as melanoma, head and neck, liver or kidney cancer. Both conserved end residues are trimmed from each CDR3. The order of the fields is D gene, V gene, CDR3 protein. A D gene is named only where the DNA matches it firmly.

>.|TRBV10-1
ASSPDVDRKAF
>.|TRBV9
ASSERGVGVEQY
>.|TRBV2
ASTTSRYEQY
>TRBD1|TRBV7-3
ASSLTGQVGGEQY
>.|TRBV11-2
ASSLDGPGELF
>TRBD2|TRBV14
ASSQDVLAGAYTDTQY
>TRBD2|TRBV4-2
ASSPLTSVGLSGANVLT
>.|TRBV6-5
ASSKWGLEAF
>TRBD1|TRBV2
ASRGTGLHQPQH
>.|TRBV25-1
ASSEWETQY
>.|TRBV7-6
ASSLGRAVLSGANVLT
>.|TRBV29-1
SVGEWDQPQH
>TRBD1|TRBV10-3
AISESDRGTYEQY
>TRBD1|TRBV2
ASRKDAGTEEAF
>TRBD2|TRBV5-4
ASSSGLGAGELF
>.|TRBV7-8
ASSLDLGEAF
>TRBD2|TRBV28
ASSAGTSGRYEQY
>.|TRBV6-6
ASSRRDDYGYT
>TRBD2|TRBV7-6
ASSSGPQTSGKYRNSYNEQF
>.|TRBV2
ASKDLASTGELF
>.|TRBV10-1
ASSESTLSTGELF
>TRBD2|TRBV9
ASSLGASGGAHTDTQY
>.|TRBV29-1
SVSGLVDEQY
>.|TRBV6-1
ASSDPWGDRPQVQY
>TRBD1|TRBV7-8
ASSSYGQGNYGYT
>.|TRBV5-5
ASSLGAREYGYT
>TRBD2|TRBV28
AGRTGLAPNEQF
>.|TRBV4-1
ASSQEGIRNSPLH
>.|TRBV7-6
ASSLNSGASGTQY
>.|TRBV10-3
AISQTDYEQY
>.|TRBV9
ASSDPRRGYGNTIY
>.|TRBV4-1
ASSQDGLVYEQY
>.|TRBV13
ASSFSDPPNTGELF
>TRBD1|TRBV30
AWRTGYQETQY
>.|TRBV15
ATSTNRFLTEAF
>.|TRBV6-5
ASSTPTNEQF
>.|TRBV19
ASSIGQRTYEQY
>.|TRBV5-1
ASSLEGEGVQF
>TRBD1|TRBV19
ASSIGAGGNQPQH
>TRBD1|TRBV5-4
ASNDRDSGGT
>.|TRBV6-6
ASSPSYQPQH
>.|TRBV19
ASSMGAGIIYEQY
>.|TRBV19
ASSILHSNQPQH
>TRBD2|TRBV2
ASSAGGDIYEQY